This T cell receptor beta chain was profiled in a study of cytomegalovirus exposure and HLA in healthy donors. Concerning this clone: Its antigen is not known.

Study-level findings and limits: Most TCR sequences proved rare, with some public TCRs found in many donors. Among the most significant clusters, several appeared linked to common viral pathogens in a later analysis. The study recorded over 150 TCR beta chains that were cytomegalovirus-associated.

Germline lookup yields CDR1 SGHTA and CDR2 FQGNSA. V lost 3 bases to trimming and J lost 0 bases, with 8 bases between them. The length of the CDR3 is 15 residues. In the PCR, 60 Vbeta and 13 Jbeta primers were used. Clones were read by immunoSEQ multiplex PCR, and TCRdb kept only the in-frame ones, dropping some. In the table there are about 160,000 clones, about 83% of which are singletons. The material sequenced was PBMCs. The J gene is TRBJ2-2, the V gene TRBV7-2, with a possible D match to TRBD2 (5 bases). The sequence was obtained from a man aged 35 to 55 in good health and CMV-seropositive. The CDR3 region has the DNA TGTGCCAGCAGCTTTGTTAGCGCGAACACCGGGGAGCTGTTTTTT. Its protein is CASSFVSANTGELFF.